Below, 6 T cell receptor beta chains from the same sample are listed, as sequenced in a study of blood T cell repertoires in COVID-19. Profiled with immunoSEQ multiplex PCR; TCRdb holds only in-frame clones, not every one. The sample holds 55,000 to 75,000 clones, less than 85% seen once. The sequenced material came from peripheral blood. The source of these receptors is a man in his sixties with acute or convalescent COVID-19.

V is TRBV3-1 (or the pseudogene TRBV3-2) and J is TRBJ2-1, with 12 nucleotides matching TRBD2. This CDR3 spans 17 amino acids. The J segment lost 5 bases and the V segment lost 0 bases, leaving 5 bases of the junction unmatched. Germline V gene lookup returns CDR1 LGHDT and CDR2 YNNKEL (reference sequence). The CDR3 is CASSQERLAGGNNEQFF. Written as DNA, the CDR3 is TGTGCCAGCAGCCAAGAAAGGCTAGCGGGGGGGAACAATGAGCAGTTCTTC.

This clone was seen at least ten times. The chain joins TRBV11-2 to TRBJ2-7, with D perhaps TRBD2 (5 bases). The V gene lost 3 bases and the J gene lost 7 bases, with 13 bases spanning the gap. The CDR3 is 13 amino acids. Germline V CDR1 and CDR2: SGHAT, FQNNGV. The CDR3 protein is CASSFFDSGEQYF. For the CDR3, the DNA is TGTGCCAGCAGCTTCTTTGACTCGGGGGAGCAGTACTTC.

The chain's CDR3 is CASSYSRGLGVPEHF. The CDR3, as DNA: TGTGCCAGCAGTTACTCGAGGGGGCTCGGGGTACCTGAACATTTT. This chain uses TRBV6-6 with TRBJ1-5, with 7 bases identical to TRBD1. Trimming cost V 0 bases and J 16 bases; bases outside gene matches: 15. The CDR3 spans 15 residues. CDR1 is MNHNY and CDR2 is SVGAGI in the germline V gene (reference sequence).

This chain joins TRBV27 and TRBJ2-7, with 11 bases matching TRBD2. The CDR3 runs 16 residues. Trimming took 3 bases from V and 3 from J; bases not matched to a gene: 7. Germline V CDR1 and CDR2: MNHEY, SMNVEV (reference sequence). CDR3 in amino acids: CASSFSTSGVIYEQYV. The DNA of the CDR3 is TGTGCCAGCAGTTTCTCGACTAGCGGGGTAATCTACGAGCAGTACGTC.

As DNA, the CDR3 is TGTGCCAGCAGTTACGGGTGGGGCGGGGTCTACGAGCAGTACTTC. Translation gives CASSYGWGGVYEQYF. V gene TRBV6-5 combines with J gene TRBJ2-7; TRBD2 is a possible D gene (6 bases). CDR3 length: 15 amino acids. Germline V gene data show CDR1 as MNHEY and CDR2 as SVGAGI. V lost 2 bases to trimming and J lost 3 bases, with 14 bases between them.

This chain links TRBV5-1 with TRBJ2-5; 14 nucleotides align to TRBD2. Germline trimming cut 4 bases from V and 4 bases from J; bases unmatched to any gene: 3. The CDR3 loop spans 15 amino acids. Germline-derived CDR1 and CDR2 are SGHRS and YFSETQ. The CDR3 DNA reads TGCGCCAGCAGCCAAGGGACTAGCGGGAGAGAGACCCAGTACTTC. Protein: CASSQGTSGRETQYF. Looking up the rest from reference TRBV5-1 and TRBJ2-5 gives the full variable domain: KAGVTQTPRYLIKTRGQQVTLSCSPISGHRSVSWYQQTPGQGLQFLFEYFSETQRNKGNFPGRFSGRQFSNSRSEMNVSTLELGDSALYLCASSQGTSGRETQYFGPGTRLLVL.